The 28 T cell receptor beta chains below all came from one sample that was sequenced in a study of T cells in localized non-small cell lung cancer. Clones were sequenced by immunoSEQ multiplex PCR, and TCRdb holds only the in-frame ones, with some missing. The sample lists about 40,000 clones, 80% to 90% occurring once. The specimen comprised peripheral blood, sampled before any cancer treatment. These receptor sequences come from a woman aged 40-75 years with stage I lung adenocarcinoma.

The CDR3 sequence: CASSTGQGGNTIYF. CDR3 nucleotides: TGTGCCAGCAGTACCGGACAGGGTGGTAACACCATATATTTT. This chain uses TRBV2 with TRBJ1-3; 8 nucleotides line up with TRBD1. With V trimmed by 5 bases and J by 7 bases, 7 bases remained unmatched. Germline CDR1 and CDR2: SNHLY and FYNNEI. The CDR3 extends over 14 amino acids.

The chain uses TRBV19 and TRBJ1-4, with TRBD1 matching 9 bases. The germline V gene encodes CDR1 LNHDA and CDR2 SQIVND (reference sequence). The CDR3 has 13 amino acids. Losses at the gene ends were 10 bases for V and 4 bases for J; bases not matched to a gene: 4. CDR3 sequence (DNA): TGTGCCACCTTGGGACAGGGTAATGAAAAACTGTTTTTT. This codes for CATLGQGNEKLFF.

The rearrangement uses TRBV4-1 and TRBJ1-2; D unclear. The V gene lost 1 base and the J gene lost 8 bases, with 17 bases spanning the gap. CDR3 length equals 15 residues. CDR1 and CDR2 from the germline V gene are MGHRA and YSYEKL. This CDR3 reads CASSQAIGMVKGYTF. CDR3 DNA sequence: TGCGCCAGCAGCCAAGCGATAGGGATGGTAAAGGGCTACACCTTC.

V usage is TRBV29-1 and J usage is TRBJ2-3, with D uncertain. Germline lookup yields CDR1 SQVTM and CDR2 ANQGSEA. Deletions cut 4 bases from V and 1 base from J, with 12 bases between. The CDR3 is 14 residues long. The CDR3 reads CSVGGPSRTDTQYF. DNA of the CDR3: TGCAGCGTTGGGGGTCCGAGCCGCACAGATACGCAGTATTTT.

This clone has a single count. The chain combines TRBV5-1 with TRBJ2-7, with TRBD2 matching 10 bases. CDR3 length: 17 residues. Germline lookup yields CDR1 SGHRS and CDR2 YFSETQ. J was trimmed by 0 bases and V by 0 bases; bases with no gene match: 6. This CDR3 is CASSLVGTSVDSYEQYF. CDR3 nucleotides: TGCGCCAGCAGCTTGGTCGGGACTAGCGTGGACTCCTACGAGCAGTACTTC.

V usage is TRBV18 and J usage is TRBJ1-2, with 8 bases aligning to TRBD1. This CDR3 has 15 amino acids. V shed 6 bases, J shed 4 bases, and the junction held 10 bases outside the gene matches. Germline CDR1 KGHSH, CDR2 LQKENI. CDR3 coding DNA: TGTGCCAGCTCCCTAGGGACAGGAGAGACCTATGGCTACACCTTC. It is translated as CASSLGTGETYGYTF.

The chain joins TRBV2 to TRBJ1-4; D ambiguous. V dropped 6 bases and J dropped 8 bases, with 16 bases sitting between them. This CDR3 is 14 amino acids long. Germline lookup yields CDR1 SNHLY and CDR2 FYNNEI. The CDR3 protein is CASRELLREEKLFF. DNA for the CDR3: TGTGCCAGCAGAGAGCTATTGAGGGAGGAAAAACTGTTTTTT. The complete variable domain, with remaining parts taken from reference TRBV2 and TRBJ1-4, reads EPEVTQTPSHQVTQMGQEVILRCVPISNHLYFYWYRQILGQKVEFLVSFYNNEISEKSEIFDDQFSVERPDGSNFTLKIRSTKLEDSAMYFCASRELLREEKLFFGSGTQLSVL.

This clone was observed a handful of times. This chain uses TRBV19 with TRBJ2-1; TRBD2 might be the D (5 bases). The CDR3 covers 13 residues. CDR1 LNHDA and CDR2 SQIVND come from the germline V gene (reference sequence). With 3 bases removed from V and 9 bases from J, the gap between germline ends came to 12 bases. The DNA of the CDR3 is TGTGCCAGTAGTATTGAGGGCTTGGGTGAGCAGTTCTTC. Translation gives CASSIEGLGEQFF.

The rearrangement uses TRBV7-3 and TRBJ2-1, with TRBD2 matching over 8 bases. This CDR3 contains 16 residues. The germline gives CDR1 SGHTA, CDR2 FQGTGA. The V segment lost 4 bases and the J segment 0 bases; nucleotides outside the gene matches: 5. For the CDR3, the DNA is TGTGCCAGCAGCTCCATAAGCGGGAGCTCCTACAATGAGCAGTTCTTC. Amino acid sequence: CASSSISGSSYNEQFF. Looking up the rest from reference TRBV7-3 and TRBJ2-1 gives the full variable domain: GAGVSQTPSNKVTEKGKYVELRCDPISGHTALYWYRQSLGQGPEFLIYFQGTGAADDSGLPNDRFFAVRPEGSVSTLKIQRTERGDSAVYLCASSSISGSSYNEQFFGPGTRLTVL.

The genes are TRBV5-6 and TRBJ1-2; the D is unclear. V was shortened by 1 base and J by 4 bases, with 8 bases between the two germline ends. The germline V gene has CDR1 SGHDT and CDR2 YYEEEE. The CDR3 runs to 13 residues. In DNA, the CDR3 is TGTGCCAGCAGCTTGAACGGCCCCTATGGCTACACCTTC. Translated: CASSLNGPYGYTF.

The chain employs TRBV28 and TRBJ1-3, with TRBD1 as a possible D gene (5 bases). V lost 2 bases and J lost 0, with 14 bases in between. The CDR3 is 17 amino acids. CDR1 and CDR2 from the germline V gene are MDHEN and SYDVKM. The CDR3 DNA sequence: TGTGCCAGCAGTTTACTAGGCGGGGCAGGCTCTGGAAACACCATATATTTT. It yields the protein CASSLLGGAGSGNTIYF.

The chain links TRBV11-1 to TRBJ1-1; the D gene is possibly TRBD1 (5 bases). Trimming took 5 bases from V and 4 from J, leaving 17 bases between them. The CDR3 has 15 residues. CDR1 SGHAT and CDR2 FQDESV come from the germline V gene (reference sequence). CDR3 nucleotide sequence: TGTGCCAGCAGCGCCACGGGGGACGGGACCACTGAAGCTTTCTTT. Protein sequence: CASSATGDGTTEAFF. The full variable domain, rest sourced from reference TRBV11-1 and TRBJ1-1, is EAEVAQSPRYKITEKSQAVAFWCDPISGHATLYWYRQILGQGPELLVQFQDESVVDDSQLPKDRFSAERLKGVDSTLKIQPAELGDSAMYLCASSATGDGTTEAFFGQGTRLTVV.

The V call is TRBV18, the J call TRBJ2-2; D gene unclear. This CDR3 spans 13 amino acids. Trimming shortened V by 7 bases and J by 4 bases, and 10 bases separated the two germline ends. The V gene's germline CDR1 is KGHSH and CDR2 LQKENI. The CDR3 coding sequence is TGTGCCAGCTGTTTGGCTTCCACCGGGGAGCTGTTTTTT. Translating gives CASCLASTGELFF.

This clone occurred once. The V call is TRBV5-6, the J call TRBJ2-2, with D unclear. CDR1 is SGHDT and CDR2 is YYEEEE in the germline V gene. V lost 1 base, J lost 4 bases, and 11 bases lay in between. The CDR3 is made up of 15 amino acids. CDR3 residues: CASSLRRPITGELFF. In DNA, the CDR3 is TGTGCCAGCAGCTTGCGGCGGCCAATCACCGGGGAGCTGTTTTTT.

The rearrangement joins TRBV10-3 to TRBJ2-7, with 13 bases that match TRBD2. The ends lost 6 bases at V and 7 bases at J; junction bases unmatched: 15. Germline lookup yields CDR1 ENHRY and CDR2 SYGVKD. CDR3 length: 17 residues. Here the CDR3 reads CAISLGLAGVELREQYF. The CDR3 DNA follows: TGTGCCATCAGCCTCGGACTAGCGGGAGTGGAGCTGCGTGAGCAGTACTTC.

The CDR3 DNA is TGCGCCAGCAGCTTAGGAGGGGTGAACACTGAAGCTTTCTTT. Protein product: CASSLGGVNTEAFF. V usage is TRBV5-1 and J usage is TRBJ1-1, with a weak D call TRBD1 (5 bases). Trimming pared 2 bases from V and 0 bases from J, leaving 8 bases between. The CDR3 length is 14 residues. Germline loops: CDR1 SGHRS, CDR2 YFSETQ. The variable domain in full, with the rest retrieved from reference TRBV5-1 and TRBJ1-1, is KAGVTQTPRYLIKTRGQQVTLSCSPISGHRSVSWYQQTPGQGLQFLFEYFSETQRNKGNFPGRFSGRQFSNSRSEMNVSTLELGDSALYLCASSLGGVNTEAFFGQGTRLTVV.

The CDR3 bases are TGCGCCAGCAGCCTTTTTGATCCGGTGTCCTCGGACTACTATGGCTACACCTTC. It translates to CASSLFDPVSSDYYGYTF. The chain employs TRBV5-1 and TRBJ1-2, with D unresolved. The V gene's germline CDR1 is SGHRS and CDR2 YFSETQ. V lost 4 bases and J 3 bases, leaving 25 bases between the germline ends. The CDR3 is 18 amino acids.

The chain is built from TRBV21-1 and TRBJ1-1. TRBV21-1 is shown as a pseudogene. The CDR3 sequence is 16 residues long. For the CDR3, the DNA is TGTGCCAGCAGCCAGCCGGTAGCTACACATCGCACTGAAGCTTTCTTT. Its protein product is CASSQPVATHRTEAFF.

This clone was seen once. The chain links TRBV2 to TRBJ2-4; possibly TRBD1 for D (5 bases). The CDR3 is made up of 18 amino acids. Between the trimmed V and J ends, which lost 7 bases and 0 bases, there was a span of 22 bases. Germline V CDR1 and CDR2: SNHLY, FYNNEI. CDR3 region: CASNKRAGLDLAKNIQYF. The CDR3 DNA is TGTGCCAGCAACAAAAGGGCAGGGCTCGATCTAGCCAAAAACATTCAGTACTTC. The variable domain in full, completed from reference TRBV2 and TRBJ2-4, reads EPEVTQTPSHQVTQMGQEVILRCVPISNHLYFYWYRQILGQKVEFLVSFYNNEISEKSEIFDDQFSVERPDGSNFTLKIRSTKLEDSAMYFCASNKRAGLDLAKNIQYFGAGTRLSVL.

The chain links TRBV19 to TRBJ1-1, with a weak D call TRBD1 (5 bases). This CDR3 has 15 residues. Trimming cost V 4 bases and J 0 bases, with 12 bases left between them. Germline CDR1 reads LNHDA; CDR2 reads SQIVND (reference sequence). In DNA form, the CDR3 reads TGTGCCAGTAGTACGCTTCAGGGCATGAACACTGAAGCTTTCTTT. Its translation: CASSTLQGMNTEAFF.

The chain recombines TRBV18 with TRBJ2-1; 7 nucleotides agree with TRBD2. This CDR3 is 15 amino acids long. Germline loops: CDR1 KGHSH, CDR2 LQKENI. V gave up 3 bases and J gave up 0 bases; unmatched junction bases: 2. Written as DNA, the CDR3 is TGTGCCAGCTCACCTGGGGGGGGCTCCTACAATGAGCAGTTCTTC. Amino acid sequence: CASSPGGGSYNEQFF. Combining the CDR3 with reference TRBV18 and TRBJ2-1 gives the whole variable domain NAGVMQNPRHLVRRRGQEARLRCSPMKGHSHVYWYRQLPEEGLKFMVYLQKENIIDESGMPKERFSAEFPKEGPSILRIQQVVRGDSAAYFCASSPGGGSYNEQFFGPGTRLTVL.

The rearrangement links TRBV18 to TRBJ2-5; D unresolved. This CDR3 is 13 amino acids long. CDR1 and CDR2 from the germline V gene are KGHSH and LQKENI. V was trimmed by 2 bases and J by 1 base, leaving 5 bases between them. The CDR3 nucleotides are TGTGCCAGCTCACCAAGGTCCCAAGAGACCCAGTACTTC. This gives the protein CASSPRSQETQYF.

In DNA form, the CDR3 reads TGCGCCAGCAGCTTGGCGTGGGGGGCTGGGCAGTTCTTC. Its protein product is CASSLAWGAGQFF. The genes are TRBV5-1 and TRBJ2-1; possibly TRBD1 or TRBD2 for D (6 bases each). The V end lost 0 bases, the J end lost 12 bases, and 13 bases lay between the germline ends. Per germline, CDR1 SGHRS and CDR2 YFSETQ. CDR3 length: 13 amino acids.

The chain joins TRBV7-2 to TRBJ2-1, with 10 bases that match TRBD2. V was clipped by 1 base and J by 7 bases; unmatched bases: 13. Germline V gene lookup returns CDR1 SGHTA and CDR2 FQGNSA. This CDR3 has 18 residues. CDR3 region: CASSLDAVLAGAGNEQFF. In DNA form, the CDR3 reads TGTGCCAGCAGCTTAGACGCCGTCCTAGCGGGAGCGGGGAATGAGCAGTTCTTC.

The rearrangement links TRBV4-1 to TRBJ2-4, with TRBD2 matching 14 bases. The CDR3 spans 20 residues. Germline CDR1 and CDR2: MGHRA and YSYEKL. Unmatched junction bases numbered 11, after V lost 4 bases and J lost 0 bases. The CDR3, as DNA: TGCGCCAGCAGCCGGGACCCTCCGGGACTAGCGGGAGAAGCCAAAAACATTCAGTACTTC. It codes for CASSRDPPGLAGEAKNIQYF.

The rearrangement joins TRBV4-1 to TRBJ2-2; D is unclear. CDR3 length: 12 residues. Germline loops: CDR1 MGHRA, CDR2 YSYEKL. Trimming stripped 6 bases from V and 5 bases from J, with 7 bases between. CDR3 coding DNA: TGCGCCAGCAGTCAAAATACCGGGGAGCTGTTTTTT. Translated, it gives CASSQNTGELFF.

The chain employs TRBV7-9 and TRBJ1-1; the match to TRBD1 covers 7 bases. The CDR3 is 15 residues long. V trimming: 2 bases; J trimming: 1 base; junction bases outside the gene matches: 4. Germline V gene sequence: CDR1 SEHNR, CDR2 FQNEAQ (reference sequence). CDR3 in amino acids: CASSLTGVRNTEAFF. DNA for the CDR3: TGTGCCAGCAGCTTAACAGGGGTTCGGAACACTGAAGCTTTCTTT.

The CDR3 DNA reads TGTGCCAGTAGTGTTACGGGACTAGCGGGCGTCTACGAGCAGTACTTC. It is translated as CASSVTGLAGVYEQYF. The chain uses TRBV19 and TRBJ2-7; TRBD2 agrees at 12 bases. Trimming removed 5 bases from V and 3 bases from J; junction bases left unmatched: 8. The CDR3 consists of 16 residues. CDR1 is LNHDA, CDR2 SQIVND, per germline (reference sequence).